These 29 T cell receptor beta chains came from one sample sequenced in a study of CD8+CD57+ T cells in acquired aplastic anemia. In patients chosen for sequencing, flow cytometry had shown CD8+CD57+ cell expansion. Genomic DNA, serving as template, underwent TCR beta VDJ and CDR3 profiling. A single record per CDR3 protein comes from TCRdb applying MiXCR to the reads. The sample contains 120,000 or so distinct CDR3 sequences, about 40% of which appear only once. Sample: sorted CD4+, CD8+, or CD8+CD57+ T cells (not recorded which) from PBMCs. Receptors originate from a human donor with aplastic anemia.

V gene TRBV2 combines with J gene TRBJ1-1, with D maybe TRBD1 (5 bases). This CDR3 comprises 13 residues. Per the germline V gene, CDR1 is SNHLY and CDR2 is FYNNEI. Trimming pared 4 bases from V and 4 bases from J, leaving 10 bases between. In DNA, the CDR3 is TGTGCCAGCAGTGCCAGGAGGGGCACTGAAGCTTTCTTT. It yields the protein CASSARRGTEAFF.

This clonotype was seen repeatedly, ten times or more. The V call is TRBV7-9, the J call TRBJ2-3; TRBD2 is a possible D gene (6 bases). V lost 5 bases, J lost 4 bases, and 19 bases lay in between. This CDR3 region has 16 residues. The germline V gene has CDR1 SEHNR and CDR2 FQNEAQ (reference sequence). This CDR3 is CASSSPHGTSPDTQYF. CDR3 sequence (DNA): TGTGCCAGCAGCAGCCCGCACGGTACTAGCCCAGATACGCAGTATTTT.

V usage is TRBV3-1 and J usage is TRBJ2-7; TRBD1 matches at 7 bases. The CDR3 sequence is 15 residues long. The V gene end was trimmed by 0 bases and the J gene end by 5 bases; junction bases not matched to a gene: 7. Germline CDR1 and CDR2: LGHDT and YNNKEL (reference sequence). This chain's CDR3 is CASSQEEGARHEQYF. The CDR3, as DNA: TGTGCCAGCAGCCAAGAAGAGGGGGCGAGACACGAGCAGTACTTC.

Comment on this clonotype: At one end the junction does not follow the germline gene, possibly because of a read error. The chain carries TRBV7-8 and TRBJ2-2; possible D gene TRBD1, 7 bases. Germline V gene data show CDR1 as SGHVS and CDR2 as FQNEAQ. This CDR3 is 15 amino acids long. CDR3: CASSLRGGDTGGLFF. CDR3 DNA sequence: TGTGCCAGCAGCTTAAGAGGGGGCGACACCGGGGGGCTGTTTTTT.

This clonotype was picked up many times. This chain uses TRBV3-1 with TRBJ1-2; TRBD1 is a possible D gene (5 bases). Germline CDR1 and CDR2: LGHDT and YNNKEL (reference sequence). CDR3 length: 17 amino acids. V was pared by 0 bases and J by 4 bases, with 18 bases between. The CDR3 DNA is TGTGCCAGCAGCCAAGAATTCGATCGGGGGAGTGGCTATGGCTACACCTTC. Its translation is CASSQEFDRGSGYGYTF.

This clonotype was detected only a few times. This sequence joins TRBV27 and TRBJ1-5; D is undetermined. The germline V gene encodes CDR1 MNHEY and CDR2 SMNVEV (reference sequence). Deletions cut 4 bases from V and 3 bases from J, with 10 bases between. CDR3 size: 14 residues. The CDR3, as DNA: TGTGCCAGCAGTTCGGACGGCCCCAATCAGCCCCAGCATTTT. Protein sequence: CASSSDGPNQPQHF.

This clonotype has a count of ten or more. This sequence joins TRBV7-3 and TRBJ2-1, with 13 bases that match TRBD2. Germline V gene lookup returns CDR1 SGHTA and CDR2 FQGTGA. The CDR3 is 15 residues long. Trimming removed 5 bases from V and 5 bases from J; junction bases left unmatched: 3. The CDR3 here is CASSDGTSGDNEQFF. CDR3 DNA: TGTGCCAGCAGCGACGGGACTAGCGGGGACAATGAGCAGTTCTTC.

The chain uses TRBV12-3 or TRBV12-4 and TRBJ1-2, with D unresolved. V dropped 6 bases and J dropped 0 bases, with 14 bases sitting between them. This CDR3 region has 15 residues. In DNA form, the CDR3 reads TGTGCCAGCAGCCCACGGCCCACCGCTAACTATGGCTACACCTTC. This sequence encodes CASSPRPTANYGYTF.

V usage is TRBV6-2 or TRBV6-3 and J usage is TRBJ1-2; D unclear. Between the trimmed V and J ends, which lost 2 bases and 8 bases, there was a span of 6 bases. The CDR3 is made up of 11 amino acids. The germline gives CDR1 MNHEY, CDR2 SVGEGT. The CDR3: CASSYQDGYTF. For the CDR3, the DNA is TGTGCCAGCAGTTACCAGGACGGCTACACCTTC.

The V and J genes are TRBV2 and TRBJ2-3; tentatively, D is TRBD1 (6 bases). CDR3 size: 14 residues. The germline V gene encodes CDR1 SNHLY and CDR2 FYNNEI. Between the trimmed V and J ends, which lost 8 bases and 3 bases, there was a span of 15 bases. CDR3 loop: CASLRNRVTDTQYF. For the CDR3, the DNA is TGTGCCAGCCTACGAAACAGGGTGACAGATACGCAGTATTTT. Complete variable domain (other parts from reference TRBV2 and TRBJ2-3): EPEVTQTPSHQVTQMGQEVILRCVPISNHLYFYWYRQILGQKVEFLVSFYNNEISEKSEIFDDQFSVERPDGSNFTLKIRSTKLEDSAMYFCASLRNRVTDTQYFGPGTRLTVL.

This clonotype was picked up many times. This chain connects TRBV6-2 or TRBV6-3 to TRBJ1-5, with D unresolved. Germline lookup yields CDR1 MNHEY and CDR2 SVGEGT. The ends were cut back, 4 bases at V and 1 base at J, with 14 bases in the middle. This CDR3 is 16 amino acids long. The CDR3 DNA is TGTGCCAGCAGTTCAATTCCGGCGGAAAGCAATCAGCCCCAGCATTTT. This translates into CASSSIPAESNQPQHF.

V usage is TRBV25-1 and J usage is TRBJ2-7, with D hard to call. V lost 6 bases to trimming and J lost 3 bases, with 15 bases between them. The CDR3 length is 14 residues. Germline V gene lookup returns CDR1 MGHDK and CDR2 SYGVNS. CDR3 bases: TGTGCCAGCAGCCAAGATACGACTTACTACGAGCAGTACTTC. Protein product: CASSQDTTYYEQYF.

This clonotype was picked up many times. This chain links TRBV5-1 with TRBJ1-4, with D maybe TRBD1 (6 bases). The length of the CDR3 is 14 residues. Trimming removed 4 bases from V and 3 bases from J, with 10 bases in between. Per the germline V gene, CDR1 is SGHRS and CDR2 is YFSETQ. CDR3 DNA: TGCGCCAGCAGCGCCGGACAGCCTAATGAAAAACTGTTTTTT. Protein sequence: CASSAGQPNEKLFF.

The genes are TRBV20-1 and TRBJ2-7; tentatively, D is TRBD2 (5 bases). Between the trimmed V and J ends, which lost 1 base and 7 bases, there was a span of 17 bases. The CDR3 loop spans 14 amino acids. Germline lookup yields CDR1 DFQATT and CDR2 SNEGSKA (reference sequence). The DNA of the CDR3 is TGCAGTGCTAGAGGCTGGGCTAGCTCGAGGGAGCAGTACTTC. Protein product: CSARGWASSREQYF.

The count of this clonotype is one. The V call is TRBV5-1, the J call TRBJ2-1; TRBD1 matches at 9 bases. J lost 8 bases, V lost 0 bases, and 6 bases had no gene match. Germline V gene sequence: CDR1 SGHRS, CDR2 YFSETQ. The CDR3 has 15 amino acids. The CDR3 sequence: CASSLGDRGNDEQFF. The CDR3 DNA sequence: TGCGCCAGCAGCTTGGGAGACAGGGGGAACGATGAGCAGTTCTTC.

There are many counts of this clonotype. The rearrangement uses TRBV2 and TRBJ2-7, with D possibly TRBD1 on 5 matching bases. Germline lookup yields CDR1 SNHLY and CDR2 FYNNEI. Trimming removed 4 bases from V and 2 bases from J, with 12 bases in between. This CDR3 contains 14 residues. CDR3 in DNA: TGTGCCAGCAGTGGGGTAGGGGAACCCTACGAGCAGTACTTC. This encodes CASSGVGEPYEQYF. Drawing the rest from reference TRBV2 and TRBJ2-7, the complete variable domain is EPEVTQTPSHQVTQMGQEVILRCVPISNHLYFYWYRQILGQKVEFLVSFYNNEISEKSEIFDDQFSVERPDGSNFTLKIRSTKLEDSAMYFCASSGVGEPYEQYFGPGTRLTVT.

A word on this clonotype: No conserved phenylalanine or tryptophan is present at the end of the CDR3, so a read error is the likely explanation. This chain joins TRBV7-7 and TRBJ1-6; D not certain. This CDR3 spans 15 amino acids. Germline V gene sequence: CDR1 SSHAT, CDR2 FNYEAQ (reference sequence). CDR3 loop: CRWKVWSSYNSPLHS. CDR3 DNA: TGTCGGTGGAAGGTTTGGAGCTCCTATAATTCACCCCTCCACTCT.

About this clonotype itself: Being one base from a much bigger clone, this may be a read error. This sequence joins TRBV5-4 and TRBJ1-1, with 8 bases matching TRBD1. Per germline, CDR1 SGHNT and CDR2 YYREEE (reference sequence). This CDR3 contains 15 residues. The CDR3 sequence: CASSLVDRENTEALF. For the CDR3, the DNA is TGTGCCAGCAGCTTGGTGGACAGGGAGAACACTGAAGCTCTCTTT.

This chain uses TRBV10-3 with TRBJ2-3, with 11 bases identical to TRBD2. V shed 2 bases, J shed 5 bases, and the junction held 6 bases outside the gene matches. There are 16 residues in the CDR3. Germline loops: CDR1 ENHRY, CDR2 SYGVKD. CDR3 region: CAISEQLAGEGDTQYF. CDR3 DNA sequence: TGTGCCATCAGTGAGCAACTAGCGGGGGAAGGAGATACGCAGTATTTT.

The rearrangement joins TRBV6-2 or TRBV6-3 to TRBJ1-1, with a weak D call TRBD1 (6 bases). CDR1 and CDR2 (germline): MNHEY, SVGEGT. V was trimmed by 6 bases and J by 2 bases, leaving 10 bases between them. This CDR3 spans 13 amino acids. CDR3 sequence (DNA): TGTGCCAGCAGAAGGACAGACAACACTGAAGCTTTCTTT. Translated: CASRRTDNTEAFF.

This clonotype was picked up a small number of times. At one end, the junction sequence differs from germline, possibly due to a read error. The chain has TRBV5-1 and TRBJ2-2; 10 bases are shared with TRBD1. CDR1 SGHRS and CDR2 YFSETQ come from the germline V gene. This CDR3 is built from 15 residues. CDR3: CAGSLDRGDTGELFF. DNA for the CDR3: TGCGCCGGCAGCTTGGACAGGGGGGACACCGGGGAGCTGTTTTTT.

Comments on this clonotype: The junction differs from germline at one of its ends, possibly a read error. The chain links TRBV24-1 to TRBJ1-1; D remains unclear. CDR3 length: 11 amino acids. From germline, CDR1 is KGHDR and CDR2 SFDVKD. DNA of the CDR3: TGTGCCGCCCGAAGTTCGACTGTAGCTTTCTTT. Translation: CAARSSTVAFF.

As regards this clonotype: A much larger clonotype is one base distant, so this may be a read error. The genes are TRBV7-7 and TRBJ2-5, with TRBD2 as a possible D gene (6 bases). CDR3 length: 11 amino acids. CDR1 is SSHAT and CDR2 is FNYEAQ in the germline V gene (reference sequence). The V and J ends lost 8 bases and 11 bases respectively, with 15 bases between them. In DNA form, the CDR3 reads TGTGCCAGCGGCGTCGGAGGGGAGCAGTACTTC. As protein: CASGVGGEQYF.

This chain joins TRBV7-8 and TRBJ1-2, with TRBD1 matching over 10 bases. CDR1 and CDR2 (germline): SGHVS, FQNEAQ. The CDR3 is 17 residues long. The J segment lost 7 bases and the V segment lost 1 base, leaving 12 bases of the junction unmatched. The CDR3 sequence: CASSLVGLGQGISGYTF. The CDR3 DNA reads TGTGCCAGCAGCTTAGTGGGTCTGGGACAGGGGATCTCTGGCTACACCTTC.

A note on this clonotype: A much more abundant neighbour one base away suggests this may be a read error. The rearrangement links TRBV11-1 to TRBJ2-1, with D tentatively TRBD2 (6 bases). The CDR3 is made up of 16 amino acids. Trimming pared 2 bases from V and 6 bases from J, leaving 17 bases between. Germline CDR1 reads SGHAT; CDR2 reads FQDESV (reference sequence). CDR3 coding DNA: TGTGCCAGCAGCTTAACAAGAACGGGGGTGGCCAATGAGCAGTTCTTC. Its protein product is CASSLTRTGVANEQFF.

This rearrangement joins TRBV18 to TRBJ1-1; possibly TRBD1 for D (5 bases). Trimming removed 4 bases at V and 5 bases at J, with 14 bases between. The germline V gene has CDR1 KGHSH and CDR2 LQKENI. There are 14 residues in the CDR3. Here the CDR3 reads CASSQGRAGTEAFF. The DNA of the CDR3 is TGTGCCAGCTCACAAGGCAGGGCGGGAACTGAAGCTTTCTTT.

This clonotype has only one observation. CDR3 in DNA: TGTGCCAGCAGCCCTCGGACAGATCGGTACACTGAAGCTTTCTTT. Protein sequence: CASSPRTDRYTEAFF. The chain joins TRBV9 to TRBJ1-1; D possibly corresponds to TRBD1 (6 bases). Germline V CDR1 and CDR2: SGDLS, YYNGEE. This CDR3 spans 15 amino acids. V lost 4 bases, J lost 3 bases, and 16 bases lay in between.

V usage is TRBV9 and J usage is TRBJ1-2, with 7 bases identical to TRBD1. The CDR3 loop spans 16 amino acids. Unmatched junction bases numbered 7, after V lost 2 bases and J lost 0 bases. The germline CDR1 and CDR2 sequences are SGDLS and YYNGEE. The chain's CDR3 is CASSVEPGGANYGYTF. CDR3 bases: TGTGCCAGCAGCGTTGAGCCAGGGGGAGCTAACTATGGCTACACCTTC. Drawing the rest from reference TRBV9 and TRBJ1-2, the complete variable domain is DSGVTQTPKHLITATGQRVTLRCSPRSGDLSVYWYQQSLDQGLQFLIQYYNGEERAKGNILERFSAQQFPDLHSELNLSSLELGDSALYFCASSVEPGGANYGYTFGSGTRLTVV.

This rearrangement joins TRBV19 to TRBJ1-6; D not resolved. Germline CDR1 and CDR2: LNHDA and SQIVND (reference sequence). The CDR3 has 16 residues. V was trimmed by 9 bases and J by 9 bases, leaving 24 bases between them. CDR3 sequence reads: CASKEEAGIPASPLHF. The CDR3 DNA follows: TGTGCCAGCAAAGAAGAAGCGGGGATTCCAGCTTCACCCCTCCACTTT. The full variable domain, with the rest looked up from reference TRBV19 and TRBJ1-6, is DGGITQSPKYLFRKEGQNVTLSCEQNLNHDAMYWYRQDPGQGLRLIYYSQIVNDFQKGDIAEGYSVSREKKESFPLTVTSAQKNPTAFYLCASKEEAGIPASPLHFGNGTRLTVT.